This T cell receptor beta chain was captured in a study of T-cell memory formation after mild COVID-19. Study conclusions and caveats: Shrinking CD4+ clones resided mostly in CM and EM, and CD8+ ones in EMRA. Certain responding clones were present in pre-infection memory, suggesting participation of cross-reactive memory.

Researchers used 5'RACE with constant-segment primers to make TCR alpha and TCR beta cDNA libraries that carry sample barcodes and UMIs. TCRdb independently ran MiXCR on the 5' RACE reads; one entry per CDR3 protein. The sample has roughly 120,000 distinct CDR3 sequences, about 20% seen once. The V gene lost 3 bases and the J gene lost 12 bases, with 20 bases spanning the gap. Germline V gene sequence: CDR1 PRHDT, CDR2 FYEKMQ (reference sequence). The CDR3 spans 14 residues. To note about this clonotype: Its antigen is still unknown.

The chain recombines TRBV13 with TRBJ1-1; D gene uncertain. This receptor was taken from a man between 18 and 35 years old who had mild COVID-19 (a few samples of this study predate the infection). Cell type and time point are not known. Material for sequencing was PBMCs or a T cell subset sorted from them (not recorded which). Written as DNA, the CDR3 is TGTGCCAGCAGCTTGTACGACCTCGCGGTGTCAACTTTCTTT. The encoded protein is CASSLYDLAVSTFF.